Many counts were recorded for the clone carrying this T cell receptor beta chain. Antigen specificity is unknown. RNA transcripts provided the source from which TCR beta CDR3 regions were amplified. A first-round RT-PCR of the TCR CDR3 used the HTBI primer set. TCRdb re-derived calls from the multiplex PCR reads in MiXCR, one entry per CDR3 protein. The sample carries about 300,000 distinct CDR3 sequences, less than 20% recorded once. The sample is drawn from a study of T cells in Graves' hyperthyroidism and ophthalmopathy. Study details: It was at initial diagnosis, before any treatment, that peripheral blood was collected. Overall study findings and caveats: Ophthalmopathy was separated from stable hyperthyroidism by a 13 V-J model.

Patients were excluded for uncontrolled infection, other autoimmune disease, pregnancy or lactation. The diagnoses drew upon clinical symptoms, serum thyroxine and TRAb, thyroid ultrasound and orbital computed tomography. Material: blood. The TCR originated in a man aged 45-65 years with Graves' ophthalmopathy.

CDR3 residues: CASSLKRESEQYF. The CDR3 region has the DNA TGTGCCAGCAGCCTGAAGCGGGAGAGCGAGCAGTACTTC. The V and J genes are TRBV3-1 and TRBJ2-7; TRBD2 matches 8 bases. This CDR3 spans 13 amino acids. The V gene end was trimmed by 4 bases and the J gene end by 6 bases; junction bases not matched to a gene: 5. Germline lookup yields CDR1 LGHDT and CDR2 YNNKEL (reference sequence).